This record covers a single T cell receptor beta chain. The antigen is unknown. This sample is drawn from a study of OX40 agonist ivuxolimab in advanced cancers. Trimming stripped 8 bases from V and 4 bases from J, with 14 bases between. The CDR3 is 13 residues long. Germline loops: CDR1 MDHEN, CDR2 SYDVKM. Study-wide findings and caveats: In CD8+ T cells, expanded clones were on average more numerous than in CD4+.

Method: immunoSEQ multiplex PCR; TCRdb's copy keeps in-frame clones and lacks some. The table includes around 41,000 clones, 85% detected once. The receptor was derived from an adult with an advanced solid tumor such as melanoma, head and neck, liver or kidney cancer. The chain has TRBV28 and TRBJ1-2; no definite D call. Sequences were derived from CD4+ or CD8+ T cells sorted from blood, sampled in a trial of the OX40 agonist ivuxolimab. The CDR3 nucleotides read TGTGCCAGCTCCTCACCGGGATTCTATGGCTACACCTTC. Its protein product is CASSSPGFYGYTF.